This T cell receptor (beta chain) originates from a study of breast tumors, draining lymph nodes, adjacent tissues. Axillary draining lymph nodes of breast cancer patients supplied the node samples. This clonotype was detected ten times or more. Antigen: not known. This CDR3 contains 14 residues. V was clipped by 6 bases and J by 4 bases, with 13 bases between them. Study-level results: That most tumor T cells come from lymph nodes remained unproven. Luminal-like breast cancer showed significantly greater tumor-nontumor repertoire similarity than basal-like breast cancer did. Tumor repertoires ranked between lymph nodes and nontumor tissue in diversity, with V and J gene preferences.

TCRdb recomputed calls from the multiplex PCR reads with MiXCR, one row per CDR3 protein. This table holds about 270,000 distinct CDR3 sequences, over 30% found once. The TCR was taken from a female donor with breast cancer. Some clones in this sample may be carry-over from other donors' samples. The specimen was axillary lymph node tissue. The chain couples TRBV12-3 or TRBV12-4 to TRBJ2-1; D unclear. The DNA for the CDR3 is TGTGCCAGCAGGAGCCTCGAGTGGTACAATGAGCAGTTCTTC. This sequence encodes CASRSLEWYNEQFF.